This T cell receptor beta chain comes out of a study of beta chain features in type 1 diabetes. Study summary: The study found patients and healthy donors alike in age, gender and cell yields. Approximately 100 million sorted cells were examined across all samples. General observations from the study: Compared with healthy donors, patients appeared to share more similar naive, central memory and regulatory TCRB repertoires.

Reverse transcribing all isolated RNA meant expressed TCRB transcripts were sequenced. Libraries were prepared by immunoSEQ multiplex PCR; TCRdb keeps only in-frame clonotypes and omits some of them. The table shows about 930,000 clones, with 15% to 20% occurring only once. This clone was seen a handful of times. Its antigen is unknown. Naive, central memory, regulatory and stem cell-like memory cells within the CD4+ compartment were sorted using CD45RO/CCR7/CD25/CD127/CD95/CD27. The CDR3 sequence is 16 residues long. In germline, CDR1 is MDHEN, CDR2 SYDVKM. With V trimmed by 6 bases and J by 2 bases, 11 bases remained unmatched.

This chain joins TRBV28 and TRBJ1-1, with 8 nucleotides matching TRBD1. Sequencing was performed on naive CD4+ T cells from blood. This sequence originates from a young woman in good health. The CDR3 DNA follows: TGTGCCAGCAGCCTCTCCCCCGGGACAGGAAACACTGAAGCTTTCTTT. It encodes CASSLSPGTGNTEAFF.